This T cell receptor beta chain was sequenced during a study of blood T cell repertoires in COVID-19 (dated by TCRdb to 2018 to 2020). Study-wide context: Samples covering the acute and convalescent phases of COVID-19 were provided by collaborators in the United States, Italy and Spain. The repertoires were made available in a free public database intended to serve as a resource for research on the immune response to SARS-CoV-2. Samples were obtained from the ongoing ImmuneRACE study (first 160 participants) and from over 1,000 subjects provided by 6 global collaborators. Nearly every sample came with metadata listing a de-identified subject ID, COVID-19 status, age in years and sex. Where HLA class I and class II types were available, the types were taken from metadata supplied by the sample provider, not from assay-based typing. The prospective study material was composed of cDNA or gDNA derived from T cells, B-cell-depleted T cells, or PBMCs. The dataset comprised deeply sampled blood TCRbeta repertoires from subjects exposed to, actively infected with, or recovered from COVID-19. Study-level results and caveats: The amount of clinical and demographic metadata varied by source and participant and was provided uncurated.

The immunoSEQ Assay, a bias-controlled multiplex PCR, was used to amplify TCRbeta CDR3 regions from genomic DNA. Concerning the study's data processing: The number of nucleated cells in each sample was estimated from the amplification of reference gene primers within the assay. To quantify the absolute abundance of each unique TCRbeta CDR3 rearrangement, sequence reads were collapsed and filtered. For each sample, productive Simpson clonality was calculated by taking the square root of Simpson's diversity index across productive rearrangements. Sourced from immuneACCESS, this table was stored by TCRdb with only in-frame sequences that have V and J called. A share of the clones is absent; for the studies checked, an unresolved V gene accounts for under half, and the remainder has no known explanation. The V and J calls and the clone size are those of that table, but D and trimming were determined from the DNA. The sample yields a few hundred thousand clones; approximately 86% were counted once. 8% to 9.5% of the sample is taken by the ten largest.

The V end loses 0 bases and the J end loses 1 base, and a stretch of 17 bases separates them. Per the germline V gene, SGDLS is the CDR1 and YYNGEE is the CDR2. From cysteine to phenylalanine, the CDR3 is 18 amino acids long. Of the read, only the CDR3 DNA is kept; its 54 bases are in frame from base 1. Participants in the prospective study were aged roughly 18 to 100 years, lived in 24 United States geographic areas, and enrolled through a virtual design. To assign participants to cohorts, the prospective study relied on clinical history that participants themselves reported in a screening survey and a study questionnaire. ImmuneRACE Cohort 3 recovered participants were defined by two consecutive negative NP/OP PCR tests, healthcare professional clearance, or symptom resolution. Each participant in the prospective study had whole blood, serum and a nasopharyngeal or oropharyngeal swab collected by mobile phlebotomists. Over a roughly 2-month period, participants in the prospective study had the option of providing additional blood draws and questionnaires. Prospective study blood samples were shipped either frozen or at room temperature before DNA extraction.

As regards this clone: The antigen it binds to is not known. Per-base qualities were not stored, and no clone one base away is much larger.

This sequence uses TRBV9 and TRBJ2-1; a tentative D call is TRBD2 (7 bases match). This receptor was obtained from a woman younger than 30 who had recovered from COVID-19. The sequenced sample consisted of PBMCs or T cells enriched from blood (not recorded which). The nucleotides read TGTGCCAGCAGCGTAGGGGAGGGGGACTTTAATTCCTACAATGAGCAGTTCTTC. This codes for CASSVGEGDFNSYNEQFF.